The clone carrying this T cell receptor (beta chain) has just one count. The repertoire was sequenced with immunoSEQ multiplex PCR; TCRdb's copy has only in-frame clones and lacks some. This sample has approximately 77,000 clones; around 92% occur once, and the top ten carry under 0.85%. This entry is derived from a study of graft-versus-host responses after intestinal transplantation. In the study overall: Isolated intestinal, liver-intestinal, or multivisceral transplants had been given to the recipients. Every one of the recipients received anti-thymocyte globulin induction and afterwards took tacrolimus and steroids for roughly three years.

The germline gives CDR1 MNHEY, CDR2 SMNVEV (reference sequence). The CDR3 is 19 residues long. Trimming at V came to 7 bases and at J to 6 bases, leaving 16 bases not matched to a gene. The chain carries TRBV27 and TRBJ2-2; the match to TRBD2 covers 14 bases. The sequence came from a human patient who received an intestinal transplant, so some T cells may come from the graft donor. Sequenced material: PBMCs, taken 98 days after intestinal transplantation. CDR3 DNA sequence: TGTGCCAGCACCACCCCGTCGGGACTAGCGGGAGTATTACCCGGGGAGCTGTTTTTT. It specifies CASTTPSGLAGVLPGELFF.